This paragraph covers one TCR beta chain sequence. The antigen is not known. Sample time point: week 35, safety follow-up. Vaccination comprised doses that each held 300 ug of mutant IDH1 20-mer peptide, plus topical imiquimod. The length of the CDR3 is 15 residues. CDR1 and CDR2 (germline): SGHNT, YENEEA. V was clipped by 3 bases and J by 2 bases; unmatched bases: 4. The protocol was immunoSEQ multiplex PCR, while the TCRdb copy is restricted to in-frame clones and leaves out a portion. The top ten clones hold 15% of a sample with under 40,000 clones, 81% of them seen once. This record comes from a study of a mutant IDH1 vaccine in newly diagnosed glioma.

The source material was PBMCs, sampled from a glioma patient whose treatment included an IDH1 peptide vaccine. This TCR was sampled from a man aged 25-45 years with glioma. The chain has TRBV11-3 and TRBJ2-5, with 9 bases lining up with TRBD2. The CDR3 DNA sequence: TGTGCCAGCAGCTTGACTAGCGGAGCTCAAGAGACCCAGTACTTC. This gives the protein CASSLTSGAQETQYF.